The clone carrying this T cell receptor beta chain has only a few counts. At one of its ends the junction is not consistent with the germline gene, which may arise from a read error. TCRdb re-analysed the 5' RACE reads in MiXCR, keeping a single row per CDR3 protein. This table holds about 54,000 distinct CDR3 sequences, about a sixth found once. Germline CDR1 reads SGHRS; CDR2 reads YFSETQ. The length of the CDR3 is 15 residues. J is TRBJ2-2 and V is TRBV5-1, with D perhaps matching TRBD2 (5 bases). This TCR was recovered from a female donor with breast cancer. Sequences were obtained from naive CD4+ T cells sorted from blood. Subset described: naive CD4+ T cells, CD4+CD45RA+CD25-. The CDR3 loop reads CASSLFSRNTGELSF. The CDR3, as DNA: TGCGCCAGCAGCTTGTTCTCCAGGAACACCGGGGAGCTGTCTTTT.